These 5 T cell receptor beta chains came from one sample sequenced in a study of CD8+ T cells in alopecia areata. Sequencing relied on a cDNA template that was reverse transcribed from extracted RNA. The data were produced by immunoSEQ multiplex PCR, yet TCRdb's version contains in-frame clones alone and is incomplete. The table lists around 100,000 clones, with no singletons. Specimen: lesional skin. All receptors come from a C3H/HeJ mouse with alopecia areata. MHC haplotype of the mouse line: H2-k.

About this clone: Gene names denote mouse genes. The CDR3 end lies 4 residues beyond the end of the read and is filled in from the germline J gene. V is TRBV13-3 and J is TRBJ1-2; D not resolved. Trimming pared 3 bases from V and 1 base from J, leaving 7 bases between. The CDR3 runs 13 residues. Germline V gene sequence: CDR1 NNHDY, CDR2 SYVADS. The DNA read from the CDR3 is TGTGCCAGCAGTGCCCCCTTAAACTCC. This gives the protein CASSAPLNS. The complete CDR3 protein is CASSAPLNSDYTF.

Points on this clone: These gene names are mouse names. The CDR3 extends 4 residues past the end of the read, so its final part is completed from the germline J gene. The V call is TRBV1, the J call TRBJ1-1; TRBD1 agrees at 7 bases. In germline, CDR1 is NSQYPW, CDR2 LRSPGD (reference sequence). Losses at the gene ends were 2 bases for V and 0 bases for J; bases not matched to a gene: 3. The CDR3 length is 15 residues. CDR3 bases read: TGCACCTGCAGTGCATCCGGGACAGAGAACACA. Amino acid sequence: CTCSASGTENT. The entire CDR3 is CTCSASGTENTEVFF. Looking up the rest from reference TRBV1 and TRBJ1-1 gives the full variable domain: VTLLEQNPRWRLVPRGQAVNLRCILKNSQYPWMSWYQQDLQKQLQWLFTLRSPGDKEVKSLPGADYLATRVTDTELRLQVANMSQGRTLYCTCSASGTENTEVFFGKGTRLTVV.

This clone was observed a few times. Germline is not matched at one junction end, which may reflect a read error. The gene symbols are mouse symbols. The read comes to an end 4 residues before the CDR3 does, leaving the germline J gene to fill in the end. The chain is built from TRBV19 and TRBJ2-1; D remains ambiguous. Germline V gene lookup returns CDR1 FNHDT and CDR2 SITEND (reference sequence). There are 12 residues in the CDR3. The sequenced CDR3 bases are TGTGCCAGCATATCCAACTATTCT. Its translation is CASISNYS. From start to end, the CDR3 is CASISNYSEQFF.

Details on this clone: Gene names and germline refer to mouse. CDR3: CASSTSDRDDQDTQYF. The covered CDR3 bases are TGTGCCAGCAGTACCTCGGACAGGGATGACCAAGAC. The chain joins TRBV19 to TRBJ2-5; 8 nucleotides agree with TRBD1. Coverage ceases 4 residues before the CDR3 finishes, and the germline J gene fills in the end. Germline lookup yields CDR1 FNHDT and CDR2 SITEND (reference sequence). V shed 3 bases and J 1 base; nucleotides not matched to a gene: 7. The CDR3 totals 16 residues.

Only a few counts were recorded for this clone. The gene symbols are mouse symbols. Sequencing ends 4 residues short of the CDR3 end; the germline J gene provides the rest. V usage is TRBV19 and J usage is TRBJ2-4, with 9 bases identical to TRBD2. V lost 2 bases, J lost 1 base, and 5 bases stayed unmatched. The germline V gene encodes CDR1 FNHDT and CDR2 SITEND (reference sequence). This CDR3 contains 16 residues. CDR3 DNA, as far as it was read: TGTGCCAGCAGTATTTTGGGGGGGCAAGGTCAAAAC. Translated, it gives CASSILGGQGQN. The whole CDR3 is CASSILGGQGQNTLYF.